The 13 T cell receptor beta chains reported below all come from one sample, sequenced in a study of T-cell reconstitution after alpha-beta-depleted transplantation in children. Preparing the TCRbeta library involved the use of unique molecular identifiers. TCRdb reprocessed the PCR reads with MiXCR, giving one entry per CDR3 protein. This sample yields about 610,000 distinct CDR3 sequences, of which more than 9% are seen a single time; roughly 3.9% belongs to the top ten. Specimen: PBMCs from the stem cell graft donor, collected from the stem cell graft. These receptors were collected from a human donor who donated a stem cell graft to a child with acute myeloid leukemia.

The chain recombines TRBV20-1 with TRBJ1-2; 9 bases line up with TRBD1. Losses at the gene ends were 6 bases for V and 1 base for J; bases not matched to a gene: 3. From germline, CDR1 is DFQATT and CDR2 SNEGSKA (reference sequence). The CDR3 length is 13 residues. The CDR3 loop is CSAWDRDNYGYTF. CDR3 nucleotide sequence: TGCAGTGCGTGGGACAGGGATAACTATGGCTACACCTTC.

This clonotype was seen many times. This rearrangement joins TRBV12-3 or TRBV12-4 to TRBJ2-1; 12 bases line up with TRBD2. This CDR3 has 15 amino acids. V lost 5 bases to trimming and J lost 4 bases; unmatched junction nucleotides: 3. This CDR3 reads CASSIGLAGYNEQFF. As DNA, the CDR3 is TGTGCCAGCAGTATCGGACTAGCGGGATACAATGAGCAGTTCTTC.

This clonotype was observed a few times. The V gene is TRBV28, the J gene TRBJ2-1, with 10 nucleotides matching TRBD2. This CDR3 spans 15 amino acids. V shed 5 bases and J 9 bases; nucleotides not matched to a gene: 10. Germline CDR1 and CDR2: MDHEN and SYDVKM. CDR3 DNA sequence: TGTGCCAGCAGTCGTCTAGCGGGAGTCGGTGTTGAGCAGTTCTTC. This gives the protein CASSRLAGVGVEQFF.

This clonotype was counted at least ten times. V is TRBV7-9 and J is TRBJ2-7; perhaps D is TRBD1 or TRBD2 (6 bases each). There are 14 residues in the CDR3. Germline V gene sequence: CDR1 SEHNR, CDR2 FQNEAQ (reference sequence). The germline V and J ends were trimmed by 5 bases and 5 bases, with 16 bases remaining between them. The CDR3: CASSIQGGGDEQYF. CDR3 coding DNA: TGTGCCAGCAGCATACAGGGAGGTGGCGACGAGCAGTACTTC.

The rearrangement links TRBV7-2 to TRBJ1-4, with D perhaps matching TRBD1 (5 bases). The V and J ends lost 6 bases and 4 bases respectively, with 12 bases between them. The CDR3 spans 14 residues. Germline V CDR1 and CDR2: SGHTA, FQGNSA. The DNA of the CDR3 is TGTGCCAGCAGTCCAGGGTTGAGTAATGAAAAACTGTTTTTT. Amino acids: CASSPGLSNEKLFF.

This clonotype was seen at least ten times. The CDR3 coding sequence is TGCGCCAGCAGAGTGTCCAGGGACGGAGAGCAGTACTTC. Translation: CASRVSRDGEQYF. The V call is TRBV5-1, the J call TRBJ2-7; the D gene could be TRBD1 or TRBD2 (5 bases each). Trimming took 5 bases from V and 7 from J, leaving 16 bases between them. Germline assignment: CDR1 SGHRS and CDR2 YFSETQ. There are 13 residues in the CDR3.

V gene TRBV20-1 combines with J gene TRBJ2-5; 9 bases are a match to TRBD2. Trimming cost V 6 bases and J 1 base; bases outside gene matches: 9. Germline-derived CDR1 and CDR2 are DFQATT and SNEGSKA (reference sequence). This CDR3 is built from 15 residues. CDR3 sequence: CSALRLAGIQETQYF. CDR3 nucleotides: TGCAGTGCCCTCAGGCTAGCGGGAATCCAAGAGACCCAGTACTTC.

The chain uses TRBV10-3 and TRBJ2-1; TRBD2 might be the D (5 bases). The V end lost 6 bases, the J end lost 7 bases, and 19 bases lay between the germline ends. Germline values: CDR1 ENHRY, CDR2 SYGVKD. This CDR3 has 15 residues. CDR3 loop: CAIRAGGGLGNEQFF. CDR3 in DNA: TGTGCCATCAGGGCGGGTGGCGGGTTAGGGAATGAGCAGTTCTTC.

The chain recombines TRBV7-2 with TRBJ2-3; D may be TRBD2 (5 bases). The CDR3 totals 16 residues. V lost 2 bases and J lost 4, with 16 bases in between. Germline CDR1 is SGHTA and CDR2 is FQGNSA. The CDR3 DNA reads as TGTGCCAGCAGCTTACTAGGTGGGAGTGTCTCAGATACGCAGTATTTT. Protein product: CASSLLGGSVSDTQYF.

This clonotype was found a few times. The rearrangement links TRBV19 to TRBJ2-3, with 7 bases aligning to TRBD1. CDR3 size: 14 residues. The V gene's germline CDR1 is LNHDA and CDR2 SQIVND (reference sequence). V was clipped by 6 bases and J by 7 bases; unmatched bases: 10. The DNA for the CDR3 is TGTGCCAGTAGACCGAGGACAGGCACGAATACGCAGTATTTT. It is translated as CASRPRTGTNTQYF. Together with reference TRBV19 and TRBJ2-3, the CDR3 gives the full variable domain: DGGITQSPKYLFRKEGQNVTLSCEQNLNHDAMYWYRQDPGQGLRLIYYSQIVNDFQKGDIAEGYSVSREKKESFPLTVTSAQKNPTAFYLCASRPRTGTNTQYFGPGTRLTVL.

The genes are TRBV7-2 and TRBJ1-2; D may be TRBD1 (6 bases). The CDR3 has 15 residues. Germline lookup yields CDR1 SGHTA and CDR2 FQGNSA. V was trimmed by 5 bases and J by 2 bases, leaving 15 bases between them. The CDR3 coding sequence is TGTGCCAGCAGCCCAAGGGGGGGCATCAACTATGGCTACACCTTC. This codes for CASSPRGGINYGYTF.

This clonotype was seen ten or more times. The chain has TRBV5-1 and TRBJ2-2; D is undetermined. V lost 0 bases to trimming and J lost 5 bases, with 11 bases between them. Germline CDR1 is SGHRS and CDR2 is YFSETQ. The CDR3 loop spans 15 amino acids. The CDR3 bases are TGCGCCAGCAGCTTGGCAAATACTCTAACCGGGGAGCTGTTTTTT. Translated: CASSLANTLTGELFF.

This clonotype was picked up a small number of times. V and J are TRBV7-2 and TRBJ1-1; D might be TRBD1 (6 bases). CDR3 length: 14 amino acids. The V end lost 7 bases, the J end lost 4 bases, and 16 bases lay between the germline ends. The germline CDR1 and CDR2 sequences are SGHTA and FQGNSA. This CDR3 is CASIPGQRSTEAFF. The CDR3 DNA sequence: TGTGCCAGCATCCCGGGACAAAGGAGCACTGAAGCTTTCTTT. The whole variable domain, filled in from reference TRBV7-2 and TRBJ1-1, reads GAGVSQSPSNKVTEKGKDVELRCDPISGHTALYWYRQSLGQGLEFLIYFQGNSAPDKSGLPSDRFSAERTGGSVSTLTIQRTQQEDSAVYLCASIPGQRSTEAFFGQGTRLTVV.